Listed below are T cell receptor beta chains from one sample, sequenced in a study of cytomegalovirus exposure and HLA in healthy donors. Libraries were prepared by immunoSEQ multiplex PCR; TCRdb keeps only in-frame clonotypes and omits some of them. The listing contains approximately 150,000 clones. Sequenced input: PBMCs. The receptors were gathered from a woman aged 45-60 years in good health and CMV-seronegative. Both conserved end residues are trimmed from each CDR3. Fields, in order: V gene, CDR3 protein.

TRBV20-1,SALGADEQY
TRBV18,ASSTADRMTGELF
TRBV7-2,ASSLVLGRPGGTDTQY
TRBV5-4,ASSLGQGNSPLH
TRBV2,ASSESGFEQY
TRBV28,ASSLLGQQETQY
TRBV19,ASSLSLTGLYSGYT
TRBV7-9,AINGEYNTGELF
TRBV6-4,ASSKQPGGTEAF
TRBV27,ASSPPGWERGGPSYEQY
TRBV28,ASSALVSGYT
TRBV10-3,AIRDSSYNEQF
TRBV28,ASIQSWDTSGNTIY
TRBV19,ASSSRTAEAF
TRBV5-1,ASSLVGGQSAYEQY
TRBV15,ATSNPPGQGLNEKLF
TRBV5-1,ASSLRLAGPTDTQY
TRBV5-4,ASSLVPSGYEQY
TRBV29-1,SVPGDEQF
TRBV6-5,ASSWADSLNEQF
TRBV19,ASSPASGNNNEQF
TRBV18,ASSPQGVGYT
TRBV4-1,ASSLRDFRDIQY
TRBV6-1,ASSEDLTDRGEQY
TRBV15,ATSRDPGDYNEQF
TRBV6-1,ASSFRGQGVNTIY
TRBV18,ASSPLGAQSSYEQY